A selection of T cell receptor beta chains follows, all from one sample in a study of blood T cell repertoires in COVID-19. The protocol was immunoSEQ multiplex PCR, while the TCRdb copy is restricted to in-frame clones and leaves out a portion. Of about 140,000 clones listed, around nine tenths are singletons. Specimen: peripheral blood. The source is a man in his fifties or sixties with active or convalescent COVID-19. Each CDR3 is given with its conserved first and last residue. The order of the fields is J gene, clone size, V gene, CDR3 length, D gene, CDR3 protein, CDR3 DNA. D genes are given only for firm matches. Only some rows state a clone size, as once, few, many or a class for expanded clones.

J gene: TRBJ1-1; clone size: -; V gene: TRBV7-9; CDR3 length: 13; D gene: -; CDR3 protein: CASSLGQSTEAFF; CDR3 DNA: TGTGCCAGCAGCTTAGGGCAGTCCACTGAAGCTTTCTTT
J gene: TRBJ2-4; clone size: -; V gene: TRBV28; CDR3 length: 17; D gene: TRBD2; CDR3 protein: CASSFSLAGLAKNIQYF; CDR3 DNA: TGTGCCAGCAGTTTCTCCCTAGCGGGGCTAGCCAAAAACATTCAGTACTTC
J gene: TRBJ2-7; clone size: -; V gene: TRBV19; CDR3 length: 15; D gene: TRBD1; CDR3 protein: CASSIVGQGASEQYF; CDR3 DNA: TGTGCCAGTAGTATAGTGGGACAGGGGGCAAGCGAGCAGTACTTC
J gene: TRBJ2-7; clone size: -; V gene: TRBV7-3; CDR3 length: 15; D gene: TRBD2; CDR3 protein: CASSPTGTSFYEQYF; CDR3 DNA: TGTGCCAGCAGCCCGACCGGGACTAGCTTCTACGAGCAGTACTTC
J gene: TRBJ2-2; clone size: -; V gene: TRBV7-6; CDR3 length: 16; D gene: TRBD2; CDR3 protein: CASSLSGRASTGELFF; CDR3 DNA: TGTGCCAGCAGCTTAAGCGGGAGGGCGAGCACCGGGGAGCTGTTTTTT
J gene: TRBJ1-1; clone size: -; V gene: TRBV24-1; CDR3 length: 14; D gene: -; CDR3 protein: CATSDGGMNTEAFF; CDR3 DNA: TGTGCCACCAGTGATGGGGGGATGAACACTGAAGCTTTCTTT
J gene: TRBJ2-2; clone size: -; V gene: TRBV6-9; CDR3 length: 15; D gene: -; CDR3 protein: CASSYRTVWSGELFF; CDR3 DNA: TGTGCCAGCAGTTACCGGACAGTTTGGTCCGGGGAGCTGTTTTTT
J gene: TRBJ2-2; clone size: -; V gene: TRBV18; CDR3 length: 15; D gene: TRBD1; CDR3 protein: CASSQGQGGTGELFF; CDR3 DNA: TGTGCCAGCTCACAAGGACAGGGGGGCACCGGGGAGCTGTTTTTT
J gene: TRBJ2-2; clone size: -; V gene: TRBV3-1/TRBV3-2; CDR3 length: 18; D gene: TRBD2; CDR3 protein: CASSPIASGRGGTGELFF; CDR3 DNA: TGTGCCAGCAGCCCTATAGCTAGCGGGAGGGGTGGCACCGGGGAGCTGTTTTTT
J gene: TRBJ1-3; clone size: -; V gene: TRBV27; CDR3 length: 16; D gene: TRBD1; CDR3 protein: CASSPNPRQGLNTIYF; CDR3 DNA: TGTGCCAGCAGTCCCAACCCCCGACAGGGTTTAAACACCATATATTTT
J gene: TRBJ2-3; clone size: -; V gene: TRBV4-2; CDR3 length: 14; D gene: -; CDR3 protein: CASSQDRGTDTQYF; CDR3 DNA: TGTGCCAGCAGCCAAGATAGAGGCACAGATACGCAGTATTTT
J gene: TRBJ1-5; clone size: -; V gene: TRBV7-8; CDR3 length: 13; D gene: -; CDR3 protein: CASSLVGGQPQHF; CDR3 DNA: TGTGCCAGCAGCTTAGTGGGAGGTCAGCCCCAGCATTTT
J gene: TRBJ1-1; clone size: -; V gene: TRBV6-5; CDR3 length: 14; D gene: -; CDR3 protein: CASRTERTLGEAFF; CDR3 DNA: TGTGCCAGCAGGACTGAAAGAACACTGGGTGAAGCTTTCTTT
J gene: TRBJ2-7; clone size: -; V gene: TRBV10-1; CDR3 length: 15; D gene: -; CDR3 protein: CASSEQGPHSYEQYF; CDR3 DNA: TGCGCCAGCAGTGAGCAGGGTCCTCATAGCTACGAGCAGTACTTC
J gene: TRBJ2-3; clone size: -; V gene: TRBV11-2; CDR3 length: 13; D gene: -; CDR3 protein: CASSLGGAYTQYF; CDR3 DNA: TGTGCCAGCAGCTTAGGCGGCGCTTATACGCAGTATTTT
J gene: TRBJ2-7; clone size: -; V gene: TRBV7-2; CDR3 length: 14; D gene: -; CDR3 protein: CASSLGREWGEQYF; CDR3 DNA: TGTGCCAGCAGCTTAGGTCGGGAGTGGGGAGAGCAGTACTTC
J gene: TRBJ2-2; clone size: -; V gene: TRBV4-2; CDR3 length: 15; D gene: -; CDR3 protein: CASSPGLLNTGELFF; CDR3 DNA: TGTGCCAGCAGCCCGGGACTTCTGAACACCGGGGAGCTGTTTTTT
J gene: TRBJ1-5; clone size: -; V gene: TRBV24-1; CDR3 length: 13; D gene: -; CDR3 protein: CATSDYGNQPQHF; CDR3 DNA: TGTGCCACCAGTGATTACGGGAATCAGCCCCAGCATTTT
J gene: TRBJ1-2; clone size: few; V gene: TRBV28; CDR3 length: 14; D gene: -; CDR3 protein: CASSLRQINYGYTF; CDR3 DNA: TGTGCCAGCAGTCTCCGACAGATTAACTATGGCTACACCTTC
J gene: TRBJ2-7; clone size: -; V gene: TRBV5-1; CDR3 length: 18; D gene: TRBD2; CDR3 protein: CASSLGPTGTSGNYEQYF; CDR3 DNA: TGCGCCAGCAGCTTGGGGCCGACCGGGACTAGCGGAAACTACGAGCAGTACTTC
J gene: TRBJ2-7; clone size: -; V gene: TRBV19; CDR3 length: 13; D gene: -; CDR3 protein: CASSQRAGVEQYF; CDR3 DNA: TGTGCCAGTAGCCAAAGGGCAGGGGTCGAGCAGTACTTC
J gene: TRBJ2-5; clone size: -; V gene: TRBV18; CDR3 length: 15; D gene: TRBD1; CDR3 protein: CASSDSDRGKETQYF; CDR3 DNA: TGTGCCAGCTCCGATTCGGACAGGGGAAAAGAGACCCAGTACTTC
J gene: TRBJ1-3; clone size: -; V gene: TRBV9; CDR3 length: 16; D gene: -; CDR3 protein: CASSVGVGTSGNTIYF; CDR3 DNA: TGTGCCAGCAGCGTAGGGGTGGGGACATCTGGAAACACCATATATTTT
J gene: TRBJ2-3; clone size: -; V gene: TRBV14; CDR3 length: 18; D gene: TRBD2; CDR3 protein: CASSQDRHSGRAKDTQYF; CDR3 DNA: TGTGCCAGCAGCCAAGATAGGCATAGCGGGAGGGCCAAAGATACGCAGTATTTT
J gene: TRBJ2-3; clone size: -; V gene: TRBV5-1; CDR3 length: 13; D gene: TRBD1; CDR3 protein: CASTLQGADTQYF; CDR3 DNA: TGCGCCAGCACCCTGCAGGGGGCAGATACGCAGTATTTT
J gene: TRBJ2-5; clone size: once; V gene: TRBV7-3; CDR3 length: 15; D gene: -; CDR3 protein: CASSLSPGTQETQYF; CDR3 DNA: TGTGCCAGCAGCTTAAGCCCAGGAACCCAAGAGACCCAGTACTTC
J gene: TRBJ1-1; clone size: -; V gene: TRBV4-1; CDR3 length: 16; D gene: TRBD1; CDR3 protein: CASSHPHTGGITEAFF; CDR3 DNA: TGCGCCAGCAGCCACCCTCACACAGGGGGCATCACTGAAGCTTTCTTT
J gene: TRBJ2-7; clone size: -; V gene: TRBV23-1; CDR3 length: 14; D gene: -; CDR3 protein: CASSQPGIAYEQYF; CDR3 DNA: TGCGCCAGCAGTCAACCGGGGATCGCCTACGAGCAGTACTTC
J gene: TRBJ1-2; clone size: -; V gene: TRBV5-4; CDR3 length: 12; D gene: -; CDR3 protein: CASSPPGDGYTF; CDR3 DNA: TGTGCCAGCAGCCCCCCAGGGGATGGCTACACCTTC
J gene: TRBJ2-4; clone size: -; V gene: TRBV29-1; CDR3 length: 12; D gene: -; CDR3 protein: CSVEEGENIQYF; CDR3 DNA: TGCAGCGTTGAGGAAGGGGAAAACATTCAGTACTTC
J gene: TRBJ2-7; clone size: -; V gene: TRBV3-1/TRBV3-2; CDR3 length: 15; D gene: TRBD1; CDR3 protein: CASSRGTGRSTEQYF; CDR3 DNA: TGTGCCAGCAGCCGTGGGACAGGGAGATCGACAGAGCAGTACTTC
J gene: TRBJ2-7; clone size: -; V gene: TRBV7-9; CDR3 length: 14; D gene: -; CDR3 protein: CASSLGGGGLMQYF; CDR3 DNA: TGTGCCAGCAGCTTAGGGGGTGGAGGATTAATGCAGTACTTC
J gene: TRBJ1-2; clone size: -; V gene: TRBV7-9; CDR3 length: 13; D gene: TRBD1; CDR3 protein: CASSQGTAYGYTF; CDR3 DNA: TGTGCCAGCAGCCAAGGGACAGCCTATGGCTACACCTTC
J gene: TRBJ2-2; clone size: -; V gene: TRBV5-1; CDR3 length: 16; D gene: TRBD2; CDR3 protein: CASSMPSGRARGELFF; CDR3 DNA: TGCGCCAGCAGCATGCCTAGCGGGAGGGCCCGAGGGGAGCTGTTTTTT
J gene: TRBJ2-1; clone size: -; V gene: TRBV7-3; CDR3 length: 15; D gene: TRBD2; CDR3 protein: CASSLNVGTSNEQFF; CDR3 DNA: TGTGCCAGCAGCTTAAATGTTGGGACTAGCAATGAGCAGTTCTTC
J gene: TRBJ2-7; clone size: -; V gene: TRBV14; CDR3 length: 11; D gene: -; CDR3 protein: CASSQGREQYF; CDR3 DNA: TGTGCCAGCAGCCAGGGGCGAGAGCAGTACTTC
J gene: TRBJ1-5; clone size: once; V gene: TRBV6-5; CDR3 length: 15; D gene: TRBD1; CDR3 protein: CASNIQGAAYQPQHF; CDR3 DNA: TGTGCCAGCAACATACAGGGGGCGGCTTATCAGCCCCAGCATTTT
J gene: TRBJ2-1; clone size: -; V gene: TRBV5-5; CDR3 length: 15; D gene: -; CDR3 protein: CASSATGSRYNEQFF; CDR3 DNA: TGTGCCAGCAGCGCTACAGGCTCCCGCTACAATGAGCAGTTCTTC
J gene: TRBJ1-6; clone size: -; V gene: TRBV10-3; CDR3 length: 14; D gene: TRBD1; CDR3 protein: CAIRGTGHNSPLHF; CDR3 DNA: TGTGCCATCAGGGGGACAGGGCATAATTCACCCCTCCACTTT
J gene: TRBJ2-7; clone size: -; V gene: TRBV7-2; CDR3 length: 19; D gene: TRBD2; CDR3 protein: CASSFQTSGRPGASYEQYF; CDR3 DNA: TGTGCCAGCAGCTTTCAAACTAGCGGGAGGCCAGGGGCTTCCTACGAGCAGTACTTC
J gene: TRBJ2-5; clone size: -; V gene: TRBV29-1; CDR3 length: 12; D gene: TRBD1; CDR3 protein: CSVTTGEKTQYF; CDR3 DNA: TGCAGCGTGACGACAGGGGAAAAGACCCAGTACTTC
J gene: TRBJ2-2; clone size: -; V gene: TRBV2; CDR3 length: 15; D gene: -; CDR3 protein: CASVRSPSGTGELFF; CDR3 DNA: TGTGCCAGCGTAAGATCGCCCTCGGGGACCGGGGAGCTGTTTTTT
J gene: TRBJ2-7; clone size: -; V gene: TRBV12-1; CDR3 length: 15; D gene: -; CDR3 protein: CASSRGLAGSYEQYF; CDR3 DNA: TGTGCCAGCAGCCGGGGACTAGCGGGATCCTACGAGCAGTACTTC
J gene: TRBJ2-5; clone size: -; V gene: TRBV7-3; CDR3 length: 17; D gene: TRBD1; CDR3 protein: CASSLRGRTGPQETQYF; CDR3 DNA: TGTGCCAGCAGCTTAAGGGGACGGACAGGACCACAAGAGACCCAGTACTTC
J gene: TRBJ1-3; clone size: -; V gene: TRBV7-2; CDR3 length: 15; D gene: -; CDR3 protein: CASSTRQGSGNTIYF; CDR3 DNA: TGTGCCAGCAGCACGCGGCAGGGCTCTGGAAACACCATATATTTT
J gene: TRBJ2-7; clone size: -; V gene: TRBV5-1; CDR3 length: 15; D gene: TRBD1; CDR3 protein: CASSKGTGSSYEQYF; CDR3 DNA: TGCGCCAGCAGCAAGGGGACAGGGAGCTCCTACGAGCAGTACTTC
J gene: TRBJ2-2; clone size: -; V gene: TRBV3-1/TRBV3-2; CDR3 length: 12; D gene: -; CDR3 protein: CASSQTTGELFF; CDR3 DNA: TGTGCCAGCAGCCAAACGACAGGGGAGCTGTTTTTT
J gene: TRBJ2-1; clone size: -; V gene: TRBV6-2/TRBV6-3; CDR3 length: 19; D gene: TRBD2; CDR3 protein: CASSPRVTSGPRDYNEQFF; CDR3 DNA: TGTGCCAGCAGCCCCCGGGTGACTAGCGGACCGAGGGACTACAATGAGCAGTTCTTC
J gene: TRBJ1-1; clone size: -; V gene: TRBV24-1; CDR3 length: 14; D gene: TRBD1; CDR3 protein: CATSGTTGDTEAFF; CDR3 DNA: TGTGCCACCAGTGGTACGACAGGGGACACTGAAGCTTTCTTT
J gene: TRBJ2-1; clone size: -; V gene: TRBV5-1; CDR3 length: 16; D gene: TRBD1; CDR3 protein: CASSSRQGANHNEQFF; CDR3 DNA: TGCGCCAGCAGCTCCCGACAGGGGGCGAATCACAATGAGCAGTTCTTC
J gene: TRBJ2-7; clone size: -; V gene: TRBV7-3; CDR3 length: 14; D gene: -; CDR3 protein: CASSLSASEDEQYF; CDR3 DNA: TGTGCCAGCAGCCTCAGCGCTTCCGAGGACGAGCAGTACTTC
J gene: TRBJ2-7; clone size: -; V gene: TRBV5-4; CDR3 length: 14; D gene: -; CDR3 protein: CASSLASVEGEQYF; CDR3 DNA: TGTGCCAGCAGCTTGGCCAGTGTGGAGGGTGAGCAGTACTTC
J gene: TRBJ1-4; clone size: -; V gene: TRBV27; CDR3 length: 15; D gene: -; CDR3 protein: CASSLGSATNEKLFF; CDR3 DNA: TGTGCCAGCAGTTTAGGTAGCGCAACTAATGAAAAACTGTTTTTT
J gene: TRBJ2-1; clone size: -; V gene: TRBV10-1; CDR3 length: 15; D gene: -; CDR3 protein: CASSEASTSYNEQFF; CDR3 DNA: TGCGCCAGCAGTGAGGCTTCTACCTCCTACAATGAGCAGTTCTTC
J gene: TRBJ1-2; clone size: -; V gene: TRBV30; CDR3 length: 13; D gene: -; CDR3 protein: CAWGRGGIYGYTF; CDR3 DNA: TGTGCCTGGGGCCGGGGGGGAATCTATGGCTACACCTTC
J gene: TRBJ1-4; clone size: -; V gene: TRBV4-2; CDR3 length: 14; D gene: -; CDR3 protein: CASSQVTGDEKLFF; CDR3 DNA: TGTGCCAGCAGCCAAGTTACGGGGGATGAAAAACTGTTTTTT
J gene: TRBJ2-7; clone size: -; V gene: TRBV7-3; CDR3 length: 14; D gene: -; CDR3 protein: CASSLSGGSYEQYF; CDR3 DNA: TGTGCCAGCAGCTTATCCGGGGGATCCTACGAGCAGTACTTC